These T cell receptor beta chains were read from a single sample in a study of regulatory T cells in long-lasting Graves disease. MiXCR, applied by TCRdb to the multiplex PCR reads, yields one record per CDR3 protein. The sample shows around 500,000 distinct CDR3 sequences, around 16% of them seen only once. The same sample was also used in a study of T cells in Graves' hyperthyroidism and ophthalmopathy.

The material sequenced was peripheral blood mononuclear cells (PBMCs), taken at new diagnosis, from a patient treated with antithyroid drugs. These receptor sequences come from a woman aged 40-60 years with Graves disease. The CDR3 runs from the conserved cysteine through the conserved F or W. The D gene is left open where the match is weak. A clone size is listed for some rows: how often the clone was seen (once, few, many), or a class if it is expanded.

V,J,size,length,D,DNA,CDR3
TRBV12-3/TRBV12-4,TRBJ1-1,many,16,NA,TGTGCCAGCAGTTTCTGGGGGGGGGGCATGAACACTGAAGCTTTCTTT,CASSFWGGGMNTEAFF
TRBV3-1,TRBJ1-5,NA,14,NA,TGTGCCAGCAGCCACCCGGGTTCCAATCAGCCCCAGCATTTT,CASSHPGSNQPQHF
TRBV7-2,TRBJ2-7,once,13,TRBD2,TGTGCCAGCAGCTCCCTAGCGGAGTACGAGCAGTACTTC,CASSSLAEYEQYF
TRBV9,TRBJ1-1,few,13,NA,TGTGCCAGCAGCGTAGGAGGGCACACTGAAGCTTTCTTT,CASSVGGHTEAFF
TRBV9,TRBJ2-3,few,13,NA,TGTGCCAGCAGCGTTTATGGGGAGGATACGCAGTATTTT,CASSVYGEDTQYF
TRBV9,TRBJ2-5,NA,15,TRBD2,TGTGCCAGCAGCGTAGACGGGAGGGCTCAAGAGACCCAGTACTTC,CASSVDGRAQETQYF
TRBV28,TRBJ1-1,many,12,NA,TGTGCCAGCAGTTTATCGAGGGGGGAAGCTTTCTTT,CASSLSRGEAFF
TRBV7-9,TRBJ1-6,NA,16,NA,TGTGCCAGCAGCTTTACTTTCAGCGGAGGGGATTCACCCCTCCACTTT,CASSFTFSGGDSPLHF
TRBV6-2/TRBV6-3,TRBJ2-1,many,15,TRBD1,TGTGCCAGCACCCGGGACAGCGATCCGTACAATGAGCAGTTCTTC,CASTRDSDPYNEQFF
TRBV12-3/TRBV12-4,TRBJ1-1,many,14,NA,TGTGCCAGCAGCCCCGATACAGGGCCCTGGATGGCTTTCTTT,CASSPDTGPWMAFF
TRBV2,TRBJ2-1,NA,14,TRBD2,TGTGCCAGCAGGGGGACTAGCGGAGGAGTCGCGCAGTTCTTC,CASRGTSGGVAQFF
TRBV15,TRBJ1-3,NA,14,NA,TGTGCCACCAGCAGAGATGCGGAAGGAAACACCATATATTTT,CATSRDAEGNTIYF
TRBV20-1,TRBJ2-5,NA,13,TRBD1,TGCAGTGCTGAAGGGCAGGGGGTGGAGACCCAGTACTTC,CSAEGQGVETQYF
TRBV10-2,TRBJ2-7,many,12,NA,TGCGCCAGCAGTGAGTATTCCTACGAGCAGTACTTC,CASSEYSYEQYF
TRBV3-1,TRBJ2-7,many,15,NA,TGTGCCAGCAGCCGTACAACAGGGGGAGGGTACGAGCAGTACTTC,CASSRTTGGGYEQYF
TRBV12-3/TRBV12-4,TRBJ2-3,many,10,NA,TGTGCCAGCAAGGCAGATACGCAGTATTTT,CASKADTQYF
TRBV5-1,TRBJ2-2,NA,14,NA,TGCGCCAGCAGCCCGGAGGGGCGTGGTGGGGAGCTGTTTTTT,CASSPEGRGGELFF
TRBV12-3/TRBV12-4,TRBJ2-3,few,16,NA,TGTGCCAGCAGTTTAAGGGTGTCCAGGATCACAGATACGCAGTATTTT,CASSLRVSRITDTQYF
TRBV18,TRBJ2-7,many,13,NA,TGTGCCAGCTCACCAAGGCGAGGATACGAGCAGTACTTC,CASSPRRGYEQYF
TRBV12-3/TRBV12-4,TRBJ2-5,many,13,NA,TGTGCCAGCAGTTTGTTGGATCGGGAGACCCAGTACTTC,CASSLLDRETQYF
TRBV3-1,TRBJ2-7,few,15,NA,TGTGCCAGCAGCCAAAGATTCGTGTTCTCCTACGAGCAGTACTTC,CASSQRFVFSYEQYF
TRBV27,TRBJ1-5,NA,14,NA,TGTGCCAGCAGTCCTTGGATTAGCAATCAGCCCCAGCATTTT,CASSPWISNQPQHF
TRBV6-5,TRBJ1-4,many,12,NA,TGTGCCAGCAGTTTCAGTGGGGAAAAACTGTTTTTT,CASSFSGEKLFF
TRBV29-1,TRBJ1-1,NA,12,TRBD1,TGCAGCGTCGACAGGGTAAACACTGAAGCTTTCTTT,CSVDRVNTEAFF
TRBV7-9,TRBJ1-1,many,14,NA,TGTGCCAGCAGCACCCCCTCTATGAACACTGAAGCTTTCTTT,CASSTPSMNTEAFF
TRBV7-9,TRBJ2-4,NA,17,NA,TGTGCCAGCAGCCCTACGCCATGGGGGAAACTCAAAAACATTCAGTACTTC,CASSPTPWGKLKNIQYF
TRBV12-5,TRBJ2-7,NA,14,TRBD1,TGTGCTAGTGGGCCGGGACAGTGGACAGACGAGCAGTACTTC,CASGPGQWTDEQYF
TRBV10-1,TRBJ2-7,few,12,NA,TGCGCCAGCATTAGACCGGGCTACGAGCAGTACTTC,CASIRPGYEQYF
TRBV7-2,TRBJ1-1,NA,13,NA,TGTGCCAGCAGCAATCAGGGGAGCTCTGAAGCTTTCTTT,CASSNQGSSEAFF
TRBV27,TRBJ1-1,many,15,NA,TGTGCCAGCAGTTTAAAGGGGGGTGTGGGCACTGAAGCTTTCTTT,CASSLKGGVGTEAFF
TRBV12-5,TRBJ2-5,many,15,TRBD2,TGTGCTAGTGGTTTGGGACGGGGGGGCCAAGAGACCCAGTACTTC,CASGLGRGGQETQYF
TRBV12-3/TRBV12-4,TRBJ1-2,many,13,TRBD1,TGTGCCAGCACGACAGGGGTGTTAGGCGGCTACACCTTC,CASTTGVLGGYTF
TRBV6-2/TRBV6-3,TRBJ1-1,many,15,NA,TGTGCCAGCAGTTACTCGGCGACCCTGAACACTGAAGCTTTCTTT,CASSYSATLNTEAFF
TRBV5-5,TRBJ2-2,few,16,NA,TGTGCCAGCAGCTTGGAGGGCACTCCTTCGGGCGGGGAGCTGTTTTTT,CASSLEGTPSGGELFF
TRBV15,TRBJ2-7,many,15,NA,TGTGCCACCAGCAGAGAGAAGGGAGTCTCCTACGAGCAGTACTTC,CATSREKGVSYEQYF
TRBV20-1,TRBJ2-2,NA,13,NA,TGCAGTGCTAGAGATCTTTACACCGGGGAGCTGTTTTTT,CSARDLYTGELFF
TRBV2,TRBJ1-1,few,12,NA,TGTGCCAGCAGTGAAATGGGTTCGGGGACTTTCTTT,CASSEMGSGTFF
TRBV2,TRBJ2-6,few,17,NA,TGTGCCAGCAGTCTTTCCCCCCGGTGGAGCGGGGCCAACGTCCTGACTTTC,CASSLSPRWSGANVLTF
TRBV18,TRBJ2-4,many,13,TRBD1,TGTGCCAGCTCGACCGGGACAGAAAACATTCAGTACTTC,CASSTGTENIQYF
TRBV4-1,TRBJ2-1,NA,15,NA,TGCGCCAGCAGCCAAGAAAGGGCCATCTACAATGAGCAGTTCTTC,CASSQERAIYNEQFF
TRBV20-1,TRBJ1-2,NA,13,NA,TGCAGTGCTCTCGGGACGGCGGCCTATGGCTACACCTTC,CSALGTAAYGYTF
TRBV2,TRBJ1-4,many,13,NA,TGTGCCAGCACCGTGAACAGGGCGGAAAAACTGTTTTTT,CASTVNRAEKLFF
TRBV4-1,TRBJ2-5,many,17,TRBD2,TGCGCCAGCAGCCAAGATTCGCTAGCGGGGGGACTGAAGACCCAGTACTTC,CASSQDSLAGGLKTQYF
TRBV12-3/TRBV12-4,TRBJ1-6,NA,16,NA,TGTGCCAGCAGCCGGACAACGGGGGCCGGGAATTCACCCCTCCACTTT,CASSRTTGAGNSPLHF
TRBV7-2,TRBJ2-2,few,13,NA,TGTGCCAGCAGCTCCCCCGGCCCCGGGGAGCTGTTTTTT,CASSSPGPGELFF
TRBV7-6,TRBJ1-5,many,13,NA,TGTGCCAGCAGTAAGGGACTAAATCAGCCCCAGCATTTT,CASSKGLNQPQHF
TRBV27,TRBJ1-1,few,13,NA,TGTGCCAGCAGTTTATCGAACCATGTTGAAGCTTTCTTT,CASSLSNHVEAFF
TRBV6-2/TRBV6-3,TRBJ1-1,many,15,NA,TGTGCCAGCAGTTACTTCGGGACACCAGGCGCTGAAGCTTTCTTT,CASSYFGTPGAEAFF
TRBV7-2,TRBJ2-6,many,18,NA,TGTGCCAGCAGCTTAGTTCCCACCGGGGAATCCGGGGCCAACGTCCTGACTTTC,CASSLVPTGESGANVLTF
TRBV2,TRBJ1-2,many,16,NA,TGTGCCAGCAGTGAATGGGGGGGGGAGCGGAACTATGGCTACACCTTC,CASSEWGGERNYGYTF
TRBV18,TRBJ2-7,few,14,NA,TGTGCCAGCTCACCTCCAGAGCGCGACTACGAGCAGTACTTC,CASSPPERDYEQYF
TRBV20-1,TRBJ2-5,few,16,TRBD2,TGCAGTGCTAGGAGCGGACTAGCGGGGGTATTAGAGACCCAGTACTTC,CSARSGLAGVLETQYF
TRBV19,TRBJ1-1,NA,15,NA,TGTGCCAGTAGTATAATGGCGGGGGGAGACACTGAAGCTTTCTTT,CASSIMAGGDTEAFF
TRBV9,TRBJ2-2,NA,15,NA,TGTGCCAGCAGCGTCAGTTACGCGAACACCGGGGAGCTGTTTTTT,CASSVSYANTGELFF
TRBV28,TRBJ1-1,many,15,NA,TGTGCCAGCAGTTTAGAGGTTCTTACGGGCACTGAAGCTTTCTTT,CASSLEVLTGTEAFF
TRBV30,TRBJ2-3,NA,12,NA,TGTGCCTGGGATCAGGGAGCAGATACGCAGTATTTT,CAWDQGADTQYF